The next 7 T cell receptor beta chains were all read from a single sample in a study of shared clonotypes between healthy human individuals (dated by TCRdb to the early 2020s). To prepare the library, the immunoSEQ multiplex PCR assay was applied. TCRdb retrieved this table from immuneACCESS and kept in-frame rearrangements only. Not all clones are present; in checked studies, unresolved V genes account for under half, and no reason is known for the remainder. This sample has more than 550,000 clones in its table, and around 70% of those were observed once. The top ten clones comprise more than 1.5% of the sample. The sequenced sample was memory CD4+ T cells sorted from blood. The cell subset or site label for this specimen denotes: CD45RA-negative fraction. Receptors were obtained from a woman aged 25 to 39 in good health.

The rearrangement joins TRBV5-1 to TRBJ2-1; D is ambiguous. V lost 3 bases and J 8 bases, leaving 9 bases between the germline ends. CDR3 length: 12 residues. Germline-derived CDR1 and CDR2 are SGHRS and YFSETQ. CDR3 DNA: TGCGCCAGCAGCTCAGGTGGGTATGAGCAGTTCTTC. It codes for CASSSGGYEQFF.

The gene calls are TRBV4-1 and TRBJ2-7; 9 nucleotides match TRBD2. CDR1 and CDR2 from the germline V gene are MGHRA and YSYEKL. V trimming: 1 base; J trimming: 5 bases; junction bases outside the gene matches: 6. The CDR3 has 15 amino acids. CDR3 amino acids: CASSQVGGRVHEQYF. The CDR3 region has the DNA TGCGCCAGCAGCCAAGTCGGCGGGAGGGTCCACGAGCAGTACTTC.

The gene calls are TRBV7-9 and TRBJ2-5; no clear D gene. V was shortened by 1 base and J by 1 base, with 10 bases between the two germline ends. CDR3 size: 15 residues. The germline gives CDR1 SEHNR, CDR2 FQNEAQ (reference sequence). This CDR3 is CASSLGPTAQETQYF. The CDR3 bases are TGTGCCAGCAGCTTAGGGCCGACGGCCCAAGAGACCCAGTACTTC.

The chain combines TRBV6-1 with TRBJ2-4, with D perhaps TRBD1 or TRBD2 (5 bases each). Between the trimmed V and J ends, which lost 5 bases and 9 bases, there was a span of 20 bases. There are 15 residues in the CDR3. Per the germline V gene, CDR1 is MNHNS and CDR2 is SASEGT. The CDR3, as DNA: TGTGCCAGCAGTCCAGGGACCTCCAATTGGGGCATTCAGTACTTC. It codes for CASSPGTSNWGIQYF.

There are a few counts of this clone. The chain employs TRBV5-1 and TRBJ1-1; D uncertain. With 4 bases removed from V and 10 bases from J, the gap between germline ends came to 26 bases. The CDR3 sequence is 16 residues long. Germline values: CDR1 SGHRS, CDR2 YFSETQ. CDR3 coding DNA: TGCGCCAGCAGCCCCAGTCCGGCAGAGATAACTGGTGGAGCTTTCTTT. The encoded protein is CASSPSPAEITGGAFF.

This clone occurred a few times. One base away lies a much larger clone, so this may be a sequencing read error. J is TRBJ1-5 and V is TRBV18, with 8 nucleotides matching TRBD1. Germline assignment: CDR1 KGHSH and CDR2 LQKENI. The CDR3 contains 13 residues. Trimming cost V 8 bases and J 2 bases; bases outside gene matches: 2. CDR3 loop: CASTGQGNQPQHF. In DNA form, the CDR3 reads TGTGCCAGCACGGGACAGGGCAATCAGCCCCAGCATTTT.

The chain has TRBV5-8 and TRBJ2-5, with D perhaps TRBD1 (6 bases). V lost 0 bases, J lost 1 base, and 13 bases lay in between. Germline V gene lookup returns CDR1 SGHTS and CDR2 YDEGEE. This CDR3 region has 16 residues. The CDR3 DNA reads TGTGCCAGCAGCTTGGGGGCCGGGACACCCCAAGAGACCCAGTACTTC. Translated: CASSLGAGTPQETQYF.